One and the same sample provided the 5 T cell receptor beta chains below, sequenced in a study of identifying expanded T cells in peripheral blood. Sequencing used immunoSEQ multiplex PCR; TCRdb keeps in-frame clones, though not all of them. The sample holds about 100,000 clones; about nine tenths are singletons and the top ten take 3.5% to 4.5%. Source material: blood. These receptors were collected from a person between 18 and 75 years old in good health.

V usage is TRBV28 and J usage is TRBJ2-3; 14 bases are shared with TRBD2. Looked up from germline, CDR1 is MDHEN and CDR2 is SYDVKM. The CDR3 totals 18 residues. After removal of 3 bases from V and 6 bases from J, the junction contained 11 bases not matched to a gene. CDR3 sequence: CASSFSVTSGRALDTQYF. The CDR3 nucleotides are TGTGCCAGCAGTTTTTCCGTGACTAGCGGGAGGGCCCTCGATACGCAGTATTTT.

The V call is TRBV4-1, the J call TRBJ1-2; maybe TRBD1 (5 bases). Trimming shortened V by 0 bases and J by 4 bases, and 9 bases separated the two germline ends. Germline V gene lookup returns CDR1 MGHRA and CDR2 YSYEKL. The CDR3 sequence is 14 residues long. The CDR3 DNA reads as TGCGCCAGCAGCCAAGATACGGGACCCTATGGCTACACCTTC. It codes for CASSQDTGPYGYTF.

The chain joins TRBV5-1 to TRBJ1-4; D is unresolved. V lost 4 bases, J lost 0 bases, and 7 bases lay in between. CDR1 is SGHRS and CDR2 is YFSETQ in the germline V gene. The CDR3 is 14 amino acids. This CDR3 is CASSEDTTNEKLFF. CDR3 coding DNA: TGCGCCAGCAGCGAGGATACAACTAATGAAAAACTGTTTTTT.

The chain combines TRBV7-9 with TRBJ2-7; D is perhaps TRBD2 (5 bases). CDR1 is SEHNR, CDR2 FQNEAQ, per germline (reference sequence). This CDR3 is 13 amino acids long. The V end was cut by 4 bases, the J end by 3 bases, with 10 bases between. The CDR3 DNA is TGTGCCAGCAGCTCCGAGGGTAGCTACGAGCAGTACTTC. Its protein is CASSSEGSYEQYF.

This sequence joins TRBV9 and TRBJ2-1; D is possibly TRBD1 (5 bases). Trimming took 0 bases from V and 5 from J, leaving 12 bases between them. Germline V gene data show CDR1 as SGDLS and CDR2 as YYNGEE. CDR3 length: 15 amino acids. CDR3 DNA: TGTGCCAGCAGCGTAGCGACAGCTAGGGACAATGAGCAGTTCTTC. Residues: CASSVATARDNEQFF.